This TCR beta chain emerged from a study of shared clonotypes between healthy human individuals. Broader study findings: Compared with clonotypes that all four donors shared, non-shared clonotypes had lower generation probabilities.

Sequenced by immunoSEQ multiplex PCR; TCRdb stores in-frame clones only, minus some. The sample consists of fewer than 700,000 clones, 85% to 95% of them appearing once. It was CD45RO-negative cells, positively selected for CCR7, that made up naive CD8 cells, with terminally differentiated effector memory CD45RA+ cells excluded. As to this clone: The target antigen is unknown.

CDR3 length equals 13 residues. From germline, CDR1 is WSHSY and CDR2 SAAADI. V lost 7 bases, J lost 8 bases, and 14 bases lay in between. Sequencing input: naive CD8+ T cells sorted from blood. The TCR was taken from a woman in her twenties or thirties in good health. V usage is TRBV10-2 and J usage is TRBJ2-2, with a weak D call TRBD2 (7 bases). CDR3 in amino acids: CASTQGRVGELFF. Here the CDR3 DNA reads TGCGCCAGCACCCAGGGGAGGGTAGGGGAGCTGTTTTTT.